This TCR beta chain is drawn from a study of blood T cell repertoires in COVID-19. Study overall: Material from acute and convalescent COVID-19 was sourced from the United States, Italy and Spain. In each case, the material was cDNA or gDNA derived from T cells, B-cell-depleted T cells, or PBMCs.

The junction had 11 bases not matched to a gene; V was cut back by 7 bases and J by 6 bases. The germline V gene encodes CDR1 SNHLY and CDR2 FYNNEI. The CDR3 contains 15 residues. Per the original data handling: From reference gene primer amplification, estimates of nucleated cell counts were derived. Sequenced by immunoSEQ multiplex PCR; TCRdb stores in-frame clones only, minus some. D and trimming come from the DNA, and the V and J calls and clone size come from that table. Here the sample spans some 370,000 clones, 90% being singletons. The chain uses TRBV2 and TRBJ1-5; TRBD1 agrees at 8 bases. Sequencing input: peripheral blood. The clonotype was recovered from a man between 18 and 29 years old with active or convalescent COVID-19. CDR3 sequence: CASTSQGAFFQPQHF. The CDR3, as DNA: TGTGCCAGCACGTCCCAGGGGGCTTTTTTTCAGCCCCAGCATTTT.